The clone carrying this T cell receptor beta chain occurred many times. Documented time point: sample taken at primary tumor resection. In each case, whole RNA from tumor, nontumor lung or frozen PBMC was sequenced unsorted. A total of roughly 72 untreated early-stage non-small cell lung cancer patients served as donors. TCRdb itself ran the 5' RACE reads through MiXCR, one entry per CDR3 protein. The sample consists of tens of thousands of distinct CDR3 sequences, roughly 7.5% of them appearing once. The CDR3 runs 12 residues. Germline CDR1 SEHNR, CDR2 FQNEAQ (reference sequence). Between the trimmed V and J ends, which lost 5 bases and 8 bases, there was a span of 12 bases. These data come from a study of spatial heterogeneity in lung cancer.

The material sequenced was PBMCs, taken at surgery. The TCR was taken from a female donor with early-stage non-small cell lung cancer. This chain connects TRBV7-9 to TRBJ1-1; a weak D match, TRBD1 (6 bases). This CDR3 is CASSLSGTEAFF. CDR3 DNA sequence: TGTGCCAGCAGCCTGTCGGGGACAGAAGCTTTCTTT.